The clone carrying this T cell receptor beta chain was seen a handful of times. Profiled with immunoSEQ multiplex PCR; TCRdb holds only in-frame clones, not every one. Counted here are 100,000 to 120,000 clones, around 64% occurring once; the ten biggest clones make up about 2%. The sample comes from a study of blood T cell repertoires in COVID-19. Overall study context: The United States, Italy and Spain were the sources of the acute and convalescent COVID-19 samples.

Losses at the gene ends were 4 bases for V and 6 bases for J; bases not matched to a gene: 9. Per the germline V gene, CDR1 is KGHDR and CDR2 is SFDVKD. This CDR3 is 16 amino acids long. J is TRBJ1-2 and V is TRBV24-1, with 11 positions matching TRBD1. The TCR sequence derives from a woman aged 40 to 49 with acute or convalescent COVID-19. Material: peripheral blood. The CDR3 DNA follows: TGTGCCACCAGTGACCATAGGACAGGGGGCGGAGATGGCTACACCTTC. Protein product: CATSDHRTGGGDGYTF.